The subject of this entry is one TCR beta chain. As handled by the study authors: Researchers report that nucleated cell counts were estimated from reference gene primer amplification. Sequencing was performed with immunoSEQ multiplex PCR; in TCRdb, only in-frame clones are kept and a portion is missing. That table is the source of V, J and clone size, and D and trimming were worked out from the DNA. Among approximately 280,000 clones listed, 85% were seen once. The V and J ends lost 4 bases and 5 bases, in that order; junction bases with no gene match: 4. Germline lookup yields CDR1 LGHDT and CDR2 YNNKEL (reference sequence). The CDR3 covers 16 residues. The data stem from a study of blood T cell repertoires in COVID-19.

Sequencing was done on a sample of peripheral blood. The chain carries TRBV3-1 (or the pseudogene TRBV3-2) and TRBJ2-2, with 13 bases fitting TRBD2. This receptor was identified in a man over 45 with active or convalescent COVID-19. Here the CDR3 reads CASSPGTSGKTGELFF. The DNA of the CDR3 is TGTGCCAGCAGCCCCGGGACTAGCGGGAAGACCGGGGAGCTGTTTTTT.